This T cell receptor (beta chain) was sequenced in a study of T cells after posttransplantation cyclophosphamide. Study conclusions and caveats: Donor CD8+ memory clones often dominated recipient blood repertoires at later times.

This table comes from immunoSEQ multiplex PCR, and its TCRdb copy is limited to in-frame clones, with some not included. The table lists about 2,100 clones, 73% of them singletons. Germline lookup yields CDR1 LNHDA and CDR2 SQIVND (reference sequence). The CDR3 totals 13 residues. The germline V and J ends were trimmed by 5 bases and 7 bases, with 12 bases remaining between them. With respect to this clone: Its antigen is still unknown.

Busulfan-fludarabine conditioning, marrow transplant, and cyclophosphamide on days +3 and +4 were administered. The sequence was collected from a young adult male patient who received an allogeneic stem cell transplant from a related donor, was CMV-positive, and had no GVHD. A share of the T cells may be of graft donor origin. This chain uses TRBV19 with TRBJ2-4; possible D gene TRBD1, 6 bases. The sample here was CD8+ T cells sorted from PBMCs, taken around 33 weeks after a stem cell transplant with posttransplant cyclophosphamide. CDR3 residues: CASSLLGANIQYF. CDR3 DNA: TGTGCCAGTAGTCTGCTGGGGGCTAACATTCAGTACTTC.